The TCR beta chain under discussion was sequenced for a study of T cells in Graves' hyperthyroidism and ophthalmopathy. For the study at large: The authors collected peripheral blood at initial diagnosis, before any treatment. Findings and caveats of the study: Blood also carried most thyroid clonotypes expanded above 0.001. Ophthalmopathy was predicted by the model a median of approximately 6 months ahead of onset.

This clonotype was recorded at least ten times. Its antigen remains unidentified. What was amplified from RNA transcripts were TCR beta CDR3 regions. TCR CDR3 regions were first amplified by RT-PCR with HTBI primers. One entry per CDR3 protein, called by TCRdb with MiXCR from the multiplex PCR reads. The table includes over 350,000 distinct CDR3 sequences, more than 13% detected once. At least 3 on the Clinical Activity Score was recorded for ophthalmopathy patients, who also had NOSPECS grade at least 4 and duration under 3 months. CDR3 length: 11 residues. Trimming pared 3 bases from V and 6 bases from J, leaving 2 bases between.

The chain combines TRBV12-3 or TRBV12-4 with TRBJ2-2; D uncertain. Sequenced input: blood. The origin of this receptor is a man aged 45-65 years with Graves' ophthalmopathy. The CDR3, as DNA: TGTGCCAGCAGTTTTCCCGGGGAGCTGTTTTTT. This codes for CASSFPGELFF.